This TCR beta chain was captured in a study of blood T cell repertoires in COVID-19. Whole-study context: Collection of acute and convalescent COVID-19 samples took place in the United States, Italy and Spain.

V lost 5 bases and J 1 base, leaving 17 bases between the germline ends. The CDR3 sequence is 16 residues long. Germline-derived CDR1 and CDR2 are SEHNR and FQNEAQ (reference sequence). In the study's own analysis: Cell counts per sample came from amplifying reference gene primers. Profiled with immunoSEQ multiplex PCR; TCRdb holds only in-frame clones, not every one. The V and J calls and the clone size are those of that table, but D and trimming were determined from the DNA. The data show 95,000 to 100,000 clones, about 87% seen once. The sequence was obtained from a woman between 25 and 40 years old with acute or convalescent COVID-19. Sequences were obtained from peripheral blood. The chain has TRBV7-9 and TRBJ1-1; no definite D call. The CDR3 bases are TGTGCCAGCAGCCAAACGAGGCCCACCGGGAACACTGAAGCTTTCTTT. It specifies CASSQTRPTGNTEAFF. Filled out from reference TRBV7-9 and TRBJ1-1, the complete variable domain reads DTGVSQNPRHKITKRGQNVTFRCDPISEHNRLYWYRQTLGQGPEFLTYFQNEAQLEKSRLLSDRFSAERPKGSFSTLEIQRTEQGDSAMYLCASSQTRPTGNTEAFFGQGTRLTVV.